These 23 T cell receptor beta chains came from one sample sequenced in a study of T-cell reconstitution after alpha-beta-depleted transplantation in children. As it was prepared, the TCRbeta library received unique molecular identifiers. TCRdb processed the PCR reads anew with MiXCR; each CDR3 protein has one entry. Of around 450,000 distinct CDR3 sequences listed, approximately 41% are singletons. The source material was PBMCs, sampled before TCRalphabeta/CD19-depleted stem cell transplant. The receptors were sampled from a girl aged 2 to 10 with aplastic anemia, due to receive a stem cell transplant.

The chain has TRBV20-1 and TRBJ2-1, with 7 bases fitting TRBD2. The CDR3 has 14 amino acids. The trim removed 6 bases at V and 8 bases at J, leaving 13 bases unmatched. The germline V gene encodes CDR1 DFQATT and CDR2 SNEGSKA (reference sequence). CDR3 protein: CSALKAGVSHEQFF. DNA for the CDR3: TGCAGTGCCCTCAAGGCGGGAGTCTCGCATGAGCAGTTCTTC.

This clonotype has only a few counts. J is TRBJ2-7 and V is TRBV7-9; 10 nucleotides match TRBD2. The germline CDR1 and CDR2 sequences are SEHNR and FQNEAQ (reference sequence). The V segment lost 3 bases and the J segment 11 bases; nucleotides outside the gene matches: 1. This CDR3 spans 11 amino acids. CDR3 residues: CASSFLAGEYF. The DNA for the CDR3 is TGTGCCAGCAGCTTCCTAGCGGGGGAGTACTTC.

This rearrangement joins TRBV5-6 to TRBJ2-1; a possible D gene is TRBD2 (6 bases). V was pared by 4 bases and J by 0 bases, with 14 bases between. The CDR3 covers 16 residues. Germline lookup yields CDR1 SGHDT and CDR2 YYEEEE. Here the CDR3 DNA reads TGTGCCAGCAGCGCGGGACCCCCGAGCTCCTACAATGAGCAGTTCTTC. Translation: CASSAGPPSSYNEQFF.

This clonotype turned up a few times. CDR3 in amino acids: CASSLQLSQETQYF. The CDR3 nucleotides are TGTGCCAGCAGTTTACAGCTTTCCCAAGAGACCCAGTACTTC. The chain links TRBV6-5 to TRBJ2-5, with D uncertain. Looked up from germline, CDR1 is MNHEY and CDR2 is SVGAGI. Trimming took 4 bases from V and 1 from J, leaving 10 bases between them. CDR3 length: 14 amino acids.

There are many counts of this clonotype. V usage is TRBV3-1 and J usage is TRBJ2-7; no firm D call. Germline values: CDR1 LGHDT, CDR2 YNNKEL (reference sequence). The CDR3 runs 15 residues. Trimming pared 0 bases from V and 0 bases from J, leaving 9 bases between. The CDR3: CASSQEVGSSYEQYF. DNA for the CDR3: TGTGCCAGCAGCCAAGAAGTCGGTAGCTCCTACGAGCAGTACTTC.

This clonotype was detected only a few times. J is TRBJ2-7 and V is TRBV6-6, with 10 bases fitting TRBD2. The CDR3 extends over 13 amino acids. With V trimmed by 5 bases and J by 7 bases, 5 bases remained unmatched. The V gene's germline CDR1 is MNHNY and CDR2 SVGAGI (reference sequence). The CDR3 here is CASSLTTSGEQYF. For the CDR3, the DNA is TGTGCCAGCAGTCTCACGACTAGCGGGGAGCAGTACTTC.

The sample holds one count of this clonotype. The chain employs TRBV5-1 and TRBJ2-1; D is unclear. The CDR3 is 15 amino acids. The V gene lost 5 bases and the J gene lost 0 bases, with 12 bases spanning the gap. The germline CDR1 and CDR2 sequences are SGHRS and YFSETQ. Here the CDR3 reads CASSLTTSSYNEQFF. The DNA for the CDR3 is TGCGCCAGCAGTTTGACCACGAGCTCCTACAATGAGCAGTTCTTC.

The genes are TRBV5-1 and TRBJ2-7; no clear D. The CDR3 contains 16 residues. Trimming stripped 0 bases from V and 2 bases from J, with 15 bases between. The germline gives CDR1 SGHRS, CDR2 YFSETQ. CDR3 in amino acids: CASSLALRTDPYEQYF. The CDR3 coding sequence is TGCGCCAGCAGCTTGGCCCTCCGGACGGATCCCTACGAGCAGTACTTC.

The table lists this clonotype with many counts. This chain joins TRBV4-3 and TRBJ2-2; 10 nucleotides match TRBD1. Germline CDR1 reads LGHNA; CDR2 reads YSLEER. This CDR3 is 15 amino acids long. With 4 bases clipped from V and 5 bases from J, the junction kept 4 bases outside the gene matches. CDR3 sequence (DNA): TGCGCCAGCAGCCCGACAGGGGGCGGGACCGGGGAGCTGTTTTTT. Residues: CASSPTGGGTGELFF.

The chain couples TRBV29-1 to TRBJ2-1, with D perhaps being TRBD1 or TRBD2 (6 bases each). The germline V and J ends were trimmed by 4 bases and 2 bases, with 12 bases remaining between them. Germline V gene lookup returns CDR1 SQVTM and CDR2 ANQGSEA. The CDR3 consists of 14 residues. The CDR3 loop is CSVGVRGAYNEQFF. The CDR3, as DNA: TGCAGCGTTGGTGTAAGGGGGGCCTACAATGAGCAGTTCTTC.

This clonotype was seen more than once but under ten times. The chain uses TRBV28 and TRBJ1-1; D uncertain. Germline-derived CDR1 and CDR2 are MDHEN and SYDVKM. The length of the CDR3 is 14 residues. V was clipped by 6 bases and J by 1 base, with 12 bases between them. In DNA, the CDR3 is TGTGCCAGCAGCCCTGGCGGCCCGAACACTGAAGCTTTCTTT. This sequence encodes CASSPGGPNTEAFF.

This clonotype occurred many times. The J gene is TRBJ2-2, the V gene TRBV11-2; 9 positions match TRBD2. The CDR3 is made up of 19 amino acids. Germline V gene data show CDR1 as SGHAT and CDR2 as FQNNGV. V was clipped by 0 bases and J by 6 bases; unmatched bases: 14. The CDR3 DNA is TGTGCCAGCAGCTTAGATCTCCTAGCGGGATCCCACCCCGCCGGGGAGCTGTTTTTT. This translates into CASSLDLLAGSHPAGELFF.

This rearrangement joins TRBV5-1 to TRBJ2-5; D not certain. V was cut by 4 bases and J by 4 bases, with 11 bases left in between. The CDR3 covers 13 residues. Looked up from germline, CDR1 is SGHRS and CDR2 is YFSETQ. Here the CDR3 DNA reads TGCGCCAGCAGCATGGACCTTCCAGAGACCCAGTACTTC. It specifies CASSMDLPETQYF.

V gene TRBV12-5 combines with J gene TRBJ2-2; possibly TRBD1 for D (6 bases). CDR3 length: 15 residues. V lost 4 bases, J lost 3 bases, and 12 bases lay in between. The V gene's germline CDR1 is LGHNT and CDR2 FRNRAP. The CDR3: CASGSQQGYTGELFF. The CDR3 region has the DNA TGTGCTAGTGGTTCGCAACAGGGATACACCGGGGAGCTGTTTTTT.

This clonotype was seen only a few times. This sequence may be a read error, since a much larger clone differs from it by one base. The V gene is TRBV7-9, the J gene TRBJ1-2, with D maybe TRBD1 (5 bases). This CDR3 is built from 13 residues. The germline CDR1 and CDR2 sequences are SEHNR and FQNEAQ (reference sequence). The CDR3 nucleotides read TGTGCCAGCAGCCAAGCAGGGAGGGATGGCGACACCTTC. Translating it yields CASSQAGRDGDTF.

This clonotype has ten or more counts. V usage is TRBV29-1 and J usage is TRBJ1-2; D is undetermined. Trimming stripped 8 bases from V and 5 bases from J, with 6 bases between. Germline V gives CDR1 SQVTM, CDR2 ANQGSEA. This CDR3 has 9 amino acids. The CDR3 protein is CSFSYGYTF. The CDR3 coding sequence is TGCAGCTTCTCTTATGGCTACACCTTC.

This clonotype was found many times. The chain employs TRBV20-1 and TRBJ2-1, with D perhaps matching TRBD2 (5 bases). The CDR3 length is 14 residues. Germline CDR1 is DFQATT and CDR2 is SNEGSKA (reference sequence). V lost 2 bases and J 5 bases, leaving 13 bases between the germline ends. The CDR3 loop reads CSARSPAGNNEQFF. CDR3 coding DNA: TGCAGTGCTAGATCCCCCGCGGGCAACAATGAGCAGTTCTTC.

This clonotype was observed many times. The chain couples TRBV20-1 to TRBJ2-7, with D perhaps being TRBD1 or TRBD2 (5 bases each). V was trimmed by 5 bases and J by 4 bases, leaving 21 bases between them. Germline CDR1 is DFQATT and CDR2 is SNEGSKA (reference sequence). There are 15 residues in the CDR3. The CDR3 nucleotides read TGCAGTGCTCCCTCCCCCCCGACGGGGCGGTACGAGCAGTACTTC. Protein product: CSAPSPPTGRYEQYF.

The chain recombines TRBV6-1 with TRBJ1-5; 9 bases are a match to TRBD1. The CDR3 runs 15 residues. CDR1 is MNHNS and CDR2 is SASEGT in the germline V gene. V lost 6 bases and J lost 6; bases outside the gene matches: 9. For the CDR3, the DNA is TGTGCCAGCAGCCTTACAGGGGGCACCGGTCAGCCCCAGCATTTT. This gives the protein CASSLTGGTGQPQHF.

This chain uses TRBV28 with TRBJ2-2, with D tentatively TRBD2 (5 bases). The ends were cut back, 1 base at V and 7 bases at J, with 13 bases in the middle. CDR3 length equals 15 residues. Germline CDR1 is MDHEN and CDR2 is SYDVKM. The CDR3 DNA follows: TGTGCCAGCAGTTTATCCCCGGCAGGAGGCGGGGAGCTGTTTTTT. It translates to CASSLSPAGGGELFF.

The table lists this clonotype with many counts. The chain uses TRBV27 and TRBJ2-5; D gene ambiguous. V lost 5 bases and J 2 bases, leaving 12 bases between the germline ends. CDR3 length equals 14 residues. From germline, CDR1 is MNHEY and CDR2 SMNVEV (reference sequence). Written as DNA, the CDR3 is TGTGCCAGCAGTCCGTGGACCAAGCAAGAGACCCAGTACTTC. Protein: CASSPWTKQETQYF.

J is TRBJ1-2 and V is TRBV20-1; TRBD1 agrees at 7 bases. V lost 6 bases to trimming and J lost 4 bases; unmatched junction nucleotides: 11. This CDR3 region has 14 residues. Germline V gives CDR1 DFQATT, CDR2 SNEGSKA (reference sequence). The CDR3 spells CSARGDRASYGYTF. The CDR3 DNA reads TGCAGTGCCCGCGGCGACAGGGCGAGCTATGGCTACACCTTC.

Only a few counts were recorded for this clonotype. V gene TRBV29-1 combines with J gene TRBJ2-1, with a weak D call TRBD1 (5 bases). Germline CDR1 reads SQVTM; CDR2 reads ANQGSEA. The V gene lost 3 bases and the J gene lost 3 bases, with 9 bases spanning the gap. CDR3 length equals 13 residues. The CDR3 sequence is CSVDGHLYNEQFF. CDR3 coding DNA: TGCAGCGTTGATGGACACCTCTACAATGAGCAGTTCTTC.